Detailed here is one T cell receptor (beta chain). This sample stems from a study of blood T cell repertoires in COVID-19. Study background: Acute and convalescent COVID-19 samples came from the United States, Italy and Spain. The analysed material was cDNA or gDNA that came from T cells, B-cell-depleted T cells, or PBMCs.

Sequenced by immunoSEQ multiplex PCR; TCRdb stores in-frame clones only, minus some. The sample has 40,000 to 50,000 clones, 86% seen once. Participant age was about 18 to 95 years, and participants resided in 20 to 30 US areas. Material: PBMCs or T cells enriched from blood (not recorded which). The TCR comes from a woman in her 50s who had recovered from COVID-19.

The chain's CDR3 is CASSIVLAKETQYF. CDR3 DNA: TGTGCCAGTAGTATAGTTCTAGCAAAAGAGACCCAGTACTTC. The chain couples TRBV19 to TRBJ2-5, with TRBD2 as a possible D gene (5 bases). The CDR3 runs to 14 residues. Germline-derived CDR1 and CDR2 are LNHDA and SQIVND (reference sequence). With 1 base removed from V and 3 bases from J, the gap between germline ends came to 9 bases.